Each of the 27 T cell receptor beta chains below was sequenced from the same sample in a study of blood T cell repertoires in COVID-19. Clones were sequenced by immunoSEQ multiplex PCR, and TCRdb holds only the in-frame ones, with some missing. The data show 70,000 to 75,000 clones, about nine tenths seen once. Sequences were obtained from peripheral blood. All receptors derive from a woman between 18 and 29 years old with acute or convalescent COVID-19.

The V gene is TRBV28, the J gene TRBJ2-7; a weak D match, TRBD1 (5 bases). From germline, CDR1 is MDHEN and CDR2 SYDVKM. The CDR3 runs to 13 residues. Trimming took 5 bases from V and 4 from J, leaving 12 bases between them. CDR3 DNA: TGTGCCAGCAGTCGGACACAACCTTACGAGCAGTACTTC. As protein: CASSRTQPYEQYF.

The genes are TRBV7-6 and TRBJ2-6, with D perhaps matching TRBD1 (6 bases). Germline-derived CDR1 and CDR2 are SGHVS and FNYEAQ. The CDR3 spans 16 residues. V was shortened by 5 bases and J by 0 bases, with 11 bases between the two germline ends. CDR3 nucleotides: TGTGCCAGCAGCCTTAAAGGGGGCTCTGGGGCCAACGTCCTGACTTTC. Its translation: CASSLKGGSGANVLTF.

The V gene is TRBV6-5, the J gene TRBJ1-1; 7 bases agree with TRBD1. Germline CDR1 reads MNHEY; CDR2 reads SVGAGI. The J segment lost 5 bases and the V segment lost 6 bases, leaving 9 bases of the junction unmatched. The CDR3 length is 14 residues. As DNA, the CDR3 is TGTGCCAGCAGCTGGACAGGTAGGGCGACTGAAGCTTTCTTT. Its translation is CASSWTGRATEAFF.

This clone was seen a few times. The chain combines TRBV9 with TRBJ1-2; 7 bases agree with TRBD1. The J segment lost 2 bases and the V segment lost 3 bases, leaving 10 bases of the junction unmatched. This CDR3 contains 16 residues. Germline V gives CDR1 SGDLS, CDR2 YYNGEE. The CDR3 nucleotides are TGTGCCAGCAGCGATCGACCGGGACAGAGAAACTATGGCTACACCTTC. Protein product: CASSDRPGQRNYGYTF.

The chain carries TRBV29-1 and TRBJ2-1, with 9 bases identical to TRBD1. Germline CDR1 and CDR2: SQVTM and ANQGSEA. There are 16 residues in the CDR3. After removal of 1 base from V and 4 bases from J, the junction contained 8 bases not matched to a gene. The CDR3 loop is CSVEGWDRETYNEQFF. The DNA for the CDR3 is TGCAGCGTTGAAGGATGGGACAGGGAAACGTACAATGAGCAGTTCTTC.

CDR3 sequence: CATARGQGNEKLFF. CDR3 nucleotide sequence: TGTGCCACCGCTAGGGGACAGGGGAATGAAAAACTGTTTTTT. The chain joins TRBV15 to TRBJ1-4, with 10 positions matching TRBD1. Germline-derived CDR1 and CDR2 are LNHNV and YYDKDF (reference sequence). V trimming: 8 bases; J trimming: 5 bases; junction bases outside the gene matches: 5. CDR3 length equals 14 residues. The variable domain in full, with the rest retrieved from reference TRBV15 and TRBJ1-4, is DAMVIQNPRYQVTQFGKPVTLSCSQTLNHNVMYWYQQKSSQAPKLLFHYYDKDFNNEADTPDNFQSRRPNTSFCFLDIRSPGLGDTAMYLCATARGQGNEKLFFGSGTQLSVL.

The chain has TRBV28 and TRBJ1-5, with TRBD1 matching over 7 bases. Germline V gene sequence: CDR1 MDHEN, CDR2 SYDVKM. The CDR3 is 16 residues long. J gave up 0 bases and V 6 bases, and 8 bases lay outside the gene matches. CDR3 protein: CASRRRGVFSNQPQHF. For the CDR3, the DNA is TGTGCCAGCAGACGCAGGGGGGTTTTTAGCAATCAGCCCCAGCATTTT.

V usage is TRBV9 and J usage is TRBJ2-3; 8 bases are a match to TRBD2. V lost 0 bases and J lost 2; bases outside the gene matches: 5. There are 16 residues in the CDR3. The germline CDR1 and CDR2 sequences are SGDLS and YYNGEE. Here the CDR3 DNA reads TGTGCCAGCAGCGTAGAGGCGGGAGGCCCCACAGATACGCAGTATTTT. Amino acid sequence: CASSVEAGGPTDTQYF.

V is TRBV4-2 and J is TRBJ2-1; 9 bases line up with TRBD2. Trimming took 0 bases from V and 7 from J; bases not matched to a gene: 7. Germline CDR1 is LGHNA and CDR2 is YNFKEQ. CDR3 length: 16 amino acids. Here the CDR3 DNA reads TGTGCCAGCAGCCAAGATGCGGGGGGGCGACGAAATGAGCAGTTCTTC. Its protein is CASSQDAGGRRNEQFF.

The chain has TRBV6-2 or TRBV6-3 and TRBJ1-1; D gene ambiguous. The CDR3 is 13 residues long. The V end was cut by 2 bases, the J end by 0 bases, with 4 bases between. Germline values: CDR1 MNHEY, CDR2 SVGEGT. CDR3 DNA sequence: TGTGCCAGCAGTTACCAGGTGAACACTGAAGCTTTCTTT. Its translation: CASSYQVNTEAFF.

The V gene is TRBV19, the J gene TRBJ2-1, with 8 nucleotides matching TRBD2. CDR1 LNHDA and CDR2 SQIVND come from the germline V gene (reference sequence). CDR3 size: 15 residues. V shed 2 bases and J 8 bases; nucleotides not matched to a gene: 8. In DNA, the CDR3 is TGTGCCAGTAGTATAAGAGCGGGAGCTCAGGATGAGCAGTTCTTC. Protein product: CASSIRAGAQDEQFF.

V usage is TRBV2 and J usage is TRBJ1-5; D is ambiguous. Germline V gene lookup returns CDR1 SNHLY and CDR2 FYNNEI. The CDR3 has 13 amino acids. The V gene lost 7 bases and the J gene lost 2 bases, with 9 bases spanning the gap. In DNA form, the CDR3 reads TGTGCCAGCAAGGCTAGTGGCAATCAGCCCCAGCATTTT. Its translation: CASKASGNQPQHF.

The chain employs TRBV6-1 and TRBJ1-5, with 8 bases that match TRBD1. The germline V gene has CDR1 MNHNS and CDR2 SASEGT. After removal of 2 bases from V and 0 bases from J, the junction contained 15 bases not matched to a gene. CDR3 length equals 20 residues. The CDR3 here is CASSESGQGSTRYSNQPQHF. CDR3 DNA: TGTGCCAGCAGTGAAAGTGGACAGGGATCAACCCGTTATAGCAATCAGCCCCAGCATTTT.

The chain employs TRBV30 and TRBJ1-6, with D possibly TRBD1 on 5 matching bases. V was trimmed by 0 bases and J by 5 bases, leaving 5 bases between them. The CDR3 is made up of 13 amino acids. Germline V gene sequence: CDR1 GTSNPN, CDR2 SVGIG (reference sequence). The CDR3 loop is CAWSVGDNSPLHF. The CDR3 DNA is TGTGCCTGGAGTGTAGGGGATAATTCACCCCTCCACTTT.

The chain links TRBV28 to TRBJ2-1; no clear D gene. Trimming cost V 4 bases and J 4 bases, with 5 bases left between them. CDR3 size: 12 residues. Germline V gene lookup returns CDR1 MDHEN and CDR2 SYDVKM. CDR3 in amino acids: CASSSYYNEQFF. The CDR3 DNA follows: TGTGCCAGCAGTTCCTATTACAATGAGCAGTTCTTC.

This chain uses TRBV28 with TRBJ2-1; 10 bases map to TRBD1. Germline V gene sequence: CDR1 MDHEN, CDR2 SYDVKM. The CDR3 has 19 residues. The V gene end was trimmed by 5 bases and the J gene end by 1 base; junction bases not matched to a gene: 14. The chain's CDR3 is CASSALILTGQGSYNEQFF. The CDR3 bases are TGTGCCAGCAGTGCCCTCATCCTGACGGGACAGGGGTCCTACAATGAGCAGTTCTTC. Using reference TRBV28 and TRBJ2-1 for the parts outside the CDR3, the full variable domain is DVKVTQSSRYLVKRTGEKVFLECVQDMDHENMFWYRQDPGLGLRLIYFSYDVKMKEKGDIPEGYSVSREKKERFSLILESASTNQTSMYLCASSALILTGQGSYNEQFFGPGTRLTVL.

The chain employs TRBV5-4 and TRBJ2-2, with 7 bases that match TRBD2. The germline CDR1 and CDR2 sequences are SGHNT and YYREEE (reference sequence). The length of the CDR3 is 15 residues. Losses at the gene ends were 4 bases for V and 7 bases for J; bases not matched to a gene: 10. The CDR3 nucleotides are TGTGCCAGCAGCCTCGATGCGGGAGCCGACGGGGAGCTGTTTTTT. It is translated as CASSLDAGADGELFF.

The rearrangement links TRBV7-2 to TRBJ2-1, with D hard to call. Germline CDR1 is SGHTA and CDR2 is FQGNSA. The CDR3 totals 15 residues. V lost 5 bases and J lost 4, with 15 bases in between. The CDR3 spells CASSPTTSNYNEQFF. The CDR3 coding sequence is TGTGCCAGCAGCCCAACTACTTCGAATTACAATGAGCAGTTCTTC. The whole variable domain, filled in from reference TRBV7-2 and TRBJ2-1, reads GAGVSQSPSNKVTEKGKDVELRCDPISGHTALYWYRQSLGQGLEFLIYFQGNSAPDKSGLPSDRFSAERTGGSVSTLTIQRTQQEDSAVYLCASSPTTSNYNEQFFGPGTRLTVL.

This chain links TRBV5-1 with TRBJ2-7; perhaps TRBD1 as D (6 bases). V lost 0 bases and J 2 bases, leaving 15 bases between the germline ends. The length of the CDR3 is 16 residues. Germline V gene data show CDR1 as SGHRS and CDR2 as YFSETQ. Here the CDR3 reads CASSLGPSTGTYEQYF. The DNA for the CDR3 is TGCGCCAGCAGCTTGGGTCCCTCGACAGGAACCTACGAGCAGTACTTC.

CDR3 protein: CASNPRRGSYNEQFF. The CDR3 DNA follows: TGTGCCAGCAACCCGCGGAGGGGCTCCTACAATGAGCAGTTCTTC. The V call is TRBV2, the J call TRBJ2-1; TRBD2 is a possible D gene (6 bases). Looked up from germline, CDR1 is SNHLY and CDR2 is FYNNEI. This CDR3 has 15 residues. Trimming stripped 7 bases from V and 0 bases from J, with 13 bases between.

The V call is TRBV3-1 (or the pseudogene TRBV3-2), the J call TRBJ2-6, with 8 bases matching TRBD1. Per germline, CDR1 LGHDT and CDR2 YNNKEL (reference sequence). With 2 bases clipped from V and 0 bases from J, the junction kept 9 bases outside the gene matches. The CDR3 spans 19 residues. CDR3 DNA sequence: TGTGCCAGCAGCCAACATCGAACAGGGGGTGACTCTGGGGCCAACGTCCTGACTTTC. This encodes CASSQHRTGGDSGANVLTF.

CDR3 DNA sequence: TGTGCCAGCAGTTCGGGGACAGGGGGGAACACTGAAGCTTTCTTT. Translated: CASSSGTGGNTEAFF. The chain combines TRBV2 with TRBJ1-1, with 11 nucleotides matching TRBD1. This CDR3 spans 15 amino acids. The junction had 3 bases not matched to a gene; V was cut back by 5 bases and J by 1 base. CDR1 SNHLY and CDR2 FYNNEI come from the germline V gene.

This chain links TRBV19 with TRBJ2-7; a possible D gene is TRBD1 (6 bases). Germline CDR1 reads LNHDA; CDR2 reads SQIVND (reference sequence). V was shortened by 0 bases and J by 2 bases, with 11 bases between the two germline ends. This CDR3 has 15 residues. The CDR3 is CASSIDRGGAYEQYF. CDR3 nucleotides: TGTGCCAGTAGTATAGATCGAGGGGGAGCCTACGAGCAGTACTTC.

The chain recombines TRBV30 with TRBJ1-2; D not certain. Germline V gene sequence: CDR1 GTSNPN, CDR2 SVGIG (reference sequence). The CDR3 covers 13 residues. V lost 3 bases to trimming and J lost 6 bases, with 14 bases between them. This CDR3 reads CAWRNVEFDGYTF. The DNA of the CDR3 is TGTGCCTGGAGGAACGTAGAATTTGATGGCTACACCTTC.

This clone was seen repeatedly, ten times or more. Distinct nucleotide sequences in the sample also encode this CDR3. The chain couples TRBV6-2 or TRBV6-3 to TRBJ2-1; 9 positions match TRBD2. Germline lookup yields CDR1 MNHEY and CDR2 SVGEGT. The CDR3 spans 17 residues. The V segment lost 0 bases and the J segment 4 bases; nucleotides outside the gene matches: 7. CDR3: CASSYSPPSGIYNEQFF. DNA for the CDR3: TGTGCCAGCAGTTACTCCCCTCCTAGCGGGATTTACAATGAGCAGTTCTTC.

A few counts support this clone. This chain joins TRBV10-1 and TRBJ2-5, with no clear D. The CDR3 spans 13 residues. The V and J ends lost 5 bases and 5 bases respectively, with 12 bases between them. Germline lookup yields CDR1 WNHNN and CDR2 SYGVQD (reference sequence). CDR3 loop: CASSFEAQETQYF. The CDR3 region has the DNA TGCGCCAGCAGTTTCGAGGCGCAGGAGACCCAGTACTTC.

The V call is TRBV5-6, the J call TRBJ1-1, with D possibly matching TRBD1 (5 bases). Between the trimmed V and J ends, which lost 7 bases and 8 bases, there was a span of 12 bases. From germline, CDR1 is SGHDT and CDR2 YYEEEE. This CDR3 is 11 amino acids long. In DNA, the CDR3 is TGTGCCAGCTCGGGGGGTGCCGAAGCTTTCTTT. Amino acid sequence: CASSGGAEAFF.